The 30 T cell receptor beta chains below come from one sample, sequenced in a study of blood T cells in healthy people across ages. A sample-barcoded 5' primer and a J-beta primer mix were used in a second PCR of roughly 6 to 11 cycles. TCRdb analysed the 5' RACE reads with MiXCR anew, one entry per CDR3 protein. The top ten hold 45% to 65% of the sample, which has a few hundred thousand distinct CDR3 sequences, 52% seen once. Sequenced sample: blood. The receptors here all came from a man aged 60 to 75 in good health.

In its sample, this clonotype was seen a few times. This rearrangement joins TRBV20-1 to TRBJ2-3; no reliable D call. Germline loops: CDR1 DFQATT, CDR2 SNEGSKA (reference sequence). The CDR3 is made up of 15 amino acids. Trimming left V 3 bases short and J 2 bases short, with 15 bases between. The CDR3 here is CSASPPDWFTDTQYF. CDR3 nucleotide sequence: TGCAGTGCTAGTCCCCCGGATTGGTTCACAGATACGCAGTATTTT.

The chain uses TRBV9 and TRBJ2-1; 8 bases map to TRBD2. Unmatched junction bases numbered 7, after V lost 0 bases and J lost 8 bases. The CDR3 spans 15 residues. Germline CDR1 is SGDLS and CDR2 is YYNGEE. CDR3 residues: CASSVAGGPPDEQFF. CDR3 in DNA: TGTGCCAGCAGCGTAGCGGGAGGGCCGCCTGATGAGCAGTTCTTC.

This clonotype appeared a few times. In DNA, the CDR3 is TGTGCCAGCAGCCCGGGGACTTACAATGAGCAGTTCTTC. Protein: CASSPGTYNEQFF. The genes are TRBV11-3 and TRBJ2-1, with D possibly matching TRBD2 (6 bases). Trimming removed 5 bases at V and 4 bases at J, with 9 bases between. The CDR3 is 13 amino acids. Germline CDR1 is SGHNT and CDR2 is YENEEA.

The chain carries TRBV7-3 and TRBJ2-7, with 12 nucleotides matching TRBD2. V was clipped by 2 bases and J by 0 bases; unmatched bases: 2. This CDR3 is built from 16 residues. CDR1 is SGHTA, CDR2 FQGTGA, per germline. The CDR3 nucleotides read TGTGCCAGCAGCTTACGGACTAGCGGGGTCTCCTACGAGCAGTACTTC. Its protein product is CASSLRTSGVSYEQYF.

This clonotype was counted between two and nine times. The chain recombines TRBV7-8 with TRBJ1-1; D not certain. CDR1 SGHVS and CDR2 FQNEAQ come from the germline V gene. The CDR3 covers 14 residues. V lost 3 bases, J lost 1 base, and 9 bases lay in between. CDR3 nucleotides: TGTGCCAGCAGCTTTGGCAGACCGAACACTGAAGCTTTCTTT. Translating gives CASSFGRPNTEAFF.

The J gene is TRBJ2-3, the V gene TRBV15, with D uncertain. The V end was cut by 3 bases, the J end by 4 bases, with 8 bases between. The length of the CDR3 is 13 residues. CDR1 and CDR2 (germline): LNHNV, YYDKDF (reference sequence). CDR3 residues: CATSSFKADTQYF. As DNA, the CDR3 is TGTGCCACCAGCAGCTTCAAGGCAGATACGCAGTATTTT.

This clonotype was counted at least ten times. CDR3 residues: CASTQTVANYGYTF. The CDR3 DNA reads as TGTGCCAGCACACAGACGGTCGCTAACTATGGCTACACCTTC. J is TRBJ1-2 and V is TRBV2; D call uncertain. This CDR3 contains 14 residues. The V end was cut by 7 bases, the J end by 0 bases, with 12 bases between. From germline, CDR1 is SNHLY and CDR2 FYNNEI.

The chain has TRBV7-2 and TRBJ1-1; D unclear. Looked up from germline, CDR1 is SGHTA and CDR2 is FQGNSA. This CDR3 region has 15 residues. The V end lost 5 bases, the J end lost 4 bases, and 17 bases lay between the germline ends. DNA for the CDR3: TGTGCCAGCAGCCTCTCGGCTGGTCCGGCCACTGAAGCTTTCTTT. It is translated as CASSLSAGPATEAFF.

In regard to this clonotype: A read error may produce the germline difference seen at one junction end. The chain joins TRBV20-1 to TRBJ2-7, with TRBD1 identical over 7 bases. The CDR3 is made up of 14 amino acids. Looked up from germline, CDR1 is DFQATT and CDR2 is SNEGSKA (reference sequence). The CDR3 spells CSAGDTGVNYEQYF. The DNA of the CDR3 is TGCAGTGCTGGAGATACAGGGGTGAACTACGAGCAGTACTTC.

This rearrangement joins TRBV7-8 to TRBJ2-5, with D unclear. The J call may not be correct, given that the DNA end is closer to TRBJ2-7. Looked up from germline, CDR1 is SGHVS and CDR2 is FQNEAQ. The CDR3 length is 16 residues. CDR3 nucleotide sequence: TGTGCCAGCAGCTTCCCAGTGGGCAAAGGGATCTACGAGCAGTACTTC. Translation gives CASSFPVGKGIYEQYF.

This clonotype was detected only a few times. This rearrangement joins TRBV10-3 to TRBJ2-5, with D possibly matching TRBD2 (5 bases). With 2 bases removed from V and 8 bases from J, the gap between germline ends came to 18 bases. CDR1 and CDR2 from the germline V gene are ENHRY and SYGVKD. This CDR3 comprises 15 residues. This CDR3 is CAISEGTGSRDTQYF. The CDR3 bases are TGTGCCATCAGTGAGGGAACGGGGTCCAGAGACACCCAGTACTTC.

The V and J genes are TRBV7-2 and TRBJ2-3; D possibly uses TRBD1 or TRBD2 (5 bases each). The CDR3 is 15 residues long. Germline values: CDR1 SGHTA, CDR2 FQGNSA. V was trimmed by 2 bases and J by 14 bases, leaving 23 bases between them. CDR3: CASSLRARDPFRLYF. For the CDR3, the DNA is TGTGCCAGCAGCTTAAGGGCCCGGGACCCATTTAGGTTGTATTTT.

This chain connects TRBV10-1 to TRBJ1-2; D remains unclear. The CDR3 is 14 residues long. The germline V gene encodes CDR1 WNHNN and CDR2 SYGVQD (reference sequence). V lost 0 bases and J 6 bases, leaving 11 bases between the germline ends. The CDR3 DNA sequence: TGCGCCAGCAGTGAGTCGAGCAGGCCCGATGGCTACACCTTC. Protein: CASSESSRPDGYTF.

The chain links TRBV7-2 to TRBJ2-5, with TRBD2 as a possible D gene (6 bases). The V end lost 5 bases, the J end lost 6 bases, and 16 bases lay between the germline ends. The CDR3 runs to 14 residues. CDR1 and CDR2 (germline): SGHTA, FQGNSA. The CDR3 DNA follows: TGTGCCAGCAGCGCTGGGAGGACCGGACAGACCCAGTACTTC. Translating gives CASSAGRTGQTQYF.

This clonotype was counted only a few times. The V and J genes are TRBV7-9 and TRBJ2-1; D is unclear. The germline V gene encodes CDR1 SEHNR and CDR2 FQNEAQ (reference sequence). The V end was cut by 5 bases, the J end by 8 bases, with 10 bases between. The CDR3 length is 12 residues. CDR3 in DNA: TGTGCCAGCAGCGCCCCTCTCCATGAGCAGTTCTTC. Amino acid sequence: CASSAPLHEQFF.

This clonotype showed up many times. The rearrangement joins TRBV12-3 or TRBV12-4 to TRBJ1-2, with 9 positions matching TRBD1. This CDR3 spans 13 amino acids. The ends lost 8 bases at V and 7 bases at J; junction bases unmatched: 8. The CDR3 is CASEKQGAGGYTF. The DNA for the CDR3 is TGTGCCAGCGAAAAACAGGGGGCGGGTGGCTACACCTTC.

CDR3: CASTGPGREKLFF. CDR3 bases: TGTGCCAGCACAGGGCCCGGGAGAGAAAAACTGTTTTTT. The genes are TRBV2 and TRBJ1-4; tentative D call: TRBD1 (5 bases). Germline V gives CDR1 SNHLY, CDR2 FYNNEI. The CDR3 consists of 13 residues. The V and J ends lost 7 bases and 8 bases respectively, with 14 bases between them.

This clonotype was counted a few times. The chain carries TRBV28 and TRBJ2-7; 8 nucleotides align to TRBD2. The CDR3 extends over 15 amino acids. In germline, CDR1 is MDHEN, CDR2 SYDVKM. The V and J ends lost 5 bases and 4 bases, in that order; junction bases with no gene match: 10. The CDR3 here is CASSPTGGTRYEQYF. CDR3 coding DNA: TGTGCCAGCAGTCCTACGGGGGGGACTCGTTACGAGCAGTACTTC. Full variable domain (outside the CDR3, taken from reference TRBV28 and TRBJ2-7): DVKVTQSSRYLVKRTGEKVFLECVQDMDHENMFWYRQDPGLGLRLIYFSYDVKMKEKGDIPEGYSVSREKKERFSLILESASTNQTSMYLCASSPTGGTRYEQYFGPGTRLTVT.

The rearrangement joins TRBV4-2 to TRBJ2-1, with a tentative D call TRBD1 (6 bases). Germline V gene sequence: CDR1 LGHNA, CDR2 YNFKEQ. The CDR3 sequence is 13 residues long. Deletions cut 3 bases from V and 3 bases from J, with 6 bases between. CDR3 sequence: CASSQDSYNEQFF. As DNA, the CDR3 is TGTGCCAGCAGCCAGGACAGCTACAATGAGCAGTTCTTC.

The rearrangement joins TRBV20-1 to TRBJ2-1; 14 bases line up with TRBD2. CDR3 length: 16 amino acids. The trim removed 8 bases at V and 7 bases at J, leaving 13 bases unmatched. From germline, CDR1 is DFQATT and CDR2 SNEGSKA (reference sequence). This CDR3 reads CSTSPLGLAGVNEQFF. Here the CDR3 DNA reads TGCAGTACCTCCCCATTGGGACTAGCGGGGGTGAATGAGCAGTTCTTC.

The chain uses TRBV29-1 and TRBJ1-5, with D possibly TRBD1 on 5 matching bases. The CDR3 has 14 residues. Germline V lookup: CDR1 SQVTM, CDR2 ANQGSEA. Trimming took off 4 bases at V and 2 bases at J, with 12 bases between the two ends. DNA of the CDR3: TGCAGCGTTGGATGGGGGGGAGGCAATCAGCCCCAGCATTTT. Its translation is CSVGWGGGNQPQHF.

This clonotype was found once. The V and J genes are TRBV14 and TRBJ2-5; TRBD2 might be the D (6 bases). Germline CDR1 reads SGHDN; CDR2 reads FVKESK. V shed 4 bases and J shed 0 bases, with 12 bases lying between them. The CDR3 contains 15 residues. As DNA, the CDR3 is TGTGCCAGCAGCCGGCTAGCGAGGGACCAAGAGACCCAGTACTTC. Encoded protein: CASSRLARDQETQYF.

The chain recombines TRBV29-1 with TRBJ2-1; 10 bases agree with TRBD2. The germline V gene has CDR1 SQVTM and CDR2 ANQGSEA. This CDR3 is built from 13 residues. Unmatched junction bases numbered 4, after V lost 7 bases and J lost 4 bases. This CDR3 is CSASSGSYNEQFF. CDR3 DNA sequence: TGCAGCGCATCTAGCGGGAGTTACAATGAGCAGTTCTTC.

The rearrangement joins TRBV25-1 to TRBJ2-1, with 10 bases matching TRBD1. This CDR3 has 20 residues. CDR1 is MGHDK, CDR2 SYGVNS, per germline. Trimming took 3 bases from V and 0 from J; bases not matched to a gene: 14. The CDR3 DNA reads as TGTGCCAGCAGTGACAGACAGGGGGCGGTTAAGGGGAACTCCTACAATGAGCAGTTCTTC. It is translated as CASSDRQGAVKGNSYNEQFF. Using reference TRBV25-1 and TRBJ2-1 for the parts outside the CDR3, the full variable domain is EADIYQTPRYLVIGTGKKITLECSQTMGHDKMYWYQQDPGMELHLIHYSYGVNSTEKGDLSSESTVSRIRTEHFPLTLESARPSHTSQYLCASSDRQGAVKGNSYNEQFFGPGTRLTVL.

V gene TRBV29-1 combines with J gene TRBJ1-2; a weak D match, TRBD1 (5 bases). The V end lost 8 bases, the J end lost 3 bases, and 10 bases lay between the germline ends. Germline V gives CDR1 SQVTM, CDR2 ANQGSEA. This CDR3 contains 11 residues. Written as DNA, the CDR3 is TGCAGCTGCGGGGCGGACTATGGCTACACCTTC. Protein product: CSCGADYGYTF. Full variable domain (rest looked up from reference TRBV29-1 and TRBJ1-2): SAVISQKPSRDICQRGTSLTIQCQVDSQVTMMFWYRQQPGQSLTLIATANQGSEATYESGFVIDKFPISRPNLTFSTLTVSNMSPEDSSIYLCSCGADYGYTFGSGTRLTVV.

This clonotype was counted at least ten times. The V and J genes are TRBV7-9 and TRBJ1-1; 7 positions agree with TRBD1. Trimming at V came to 5 bases and at J to 0 bases, leaving 6 bases not matched to a gene. Germline V gives CDR1 SEHNR, CDR2 FQNEAQ (reference sequence). The CDR3 is 15 amino acids. This chain's CDR3 is CASSPLTGLNTEAFF. In DNA form, the CDR3 reads TGTGCCAGCAGCCCCCTGACAGGGTTGAACACTGAAGCTTTCTTT.

This chain connects TRBV12-3 or TRBV12-4 to TRBJ2-5; no reliable D call. The DNA matches TRBJ2-7 better at its end, which makes the J call doubtful. This CDR3 is built from 14 residues. The CDR3 here is CASSLANGRSEQYF. CDR3 sequence (DNA): TGTGCCAGCAGCCTTGCCAACGGACGAAGCGAGCAGTACTTC.

This clonotype was seen ten or more times. The chain links TRBV28 to TRBJ2-3; D remains ambiguous. The germline CDR1 and CDR2 sequences are MDHEN and SYDVKM. The CDR3 consists of 11 residues. V dropped 6 bases and J dropped 9 bases, with 10 bases sitting between them. The CDR3 loop is CASSVTHTQYF. The CDR3 DNA sequence: TGTGCCAGCAGCGTGACACACACGCAGTATTTT.

The chain uses TRBV7-9 and TRBJ2-3; tentatively, D is TRBD1 (5 bases). V was clipped by 4 bases and J by 14 bases, with 16 bases between them. Looked up from germline, CDR1 is SEHNR and CDR2 is FQNEAQ (reference sequence). CDR3 size: 12 residues. In DNA, the CDR3 is TGTGCCAGCAGCTCCTCTAGGGGAAGTCTGTATTTT. This encodes CASSSSRGSLYF.

The chain joins TRBV7-9 to TRBJ1-2; 8 bases line up with TRBD1. The trim removed 10 bases at V and 3 bases at J, leaving 4 bases unmatched. CDR3 size: 12 residues. Germline V gene data show CDR1 as SEHNR and CDR2 as FQNEAQ (reference sequence). CDR3 in DNA: TGTGCCACAGGGGGCGAGGACTATGGCTACACCTTC. Its translation is CATGGEDYGYTF.